This TCR beta chain was sequenced for a study of T cells in Graves' hyperthyroidism and ophthalmopathy. This clonotype came up many times. The V end lost 10 bases, the J end lost 8 bases, and 24 bases lay between the germline ends. Per germline, CDR1 MDHEN and CDR2 SYDVKM. This CDR3 comprises 15 residues. Amplified TCR beta CDR3 regions derived from RNA transcripts. First-round RT-PCR with HTBI primers amplified the TCR CDR3 region. Each CDR3 protein is one row after TCRdb ran MiXCR on the multiplex PCR reads. The top ten clones hold roughly 7.7% of a sample with about 590,000 distinct CDR3 sequences, 14% of them seen once.

This clonotype originated in a woman aged 18-29 years with Graves' ophthalmopathy. What was sequenced was blood. The gene calls are TRBV28 and TRBJ2-1, with D maybe TRBD1 (5 bases). CDR3 sequence reads: CAIDDPRSAGHEQFF. The CDR3 coding sequence is TGTGCCATCGACGATCCCAGAAGCGCAGGGCATGAGCAGTTCTTC.